What follows is one TCR beta chain and its context. These data originate in a study of blood T cell repertoires in COVID-19. The overall study: Some COVID-19 samples were acute and others convalescent; all came from the United States, Italy and Spain. PBMCs, B-cell-depleted T cells, or T cells were the source of the cDNA or gDNA that made up the material.

Ages ranged from about 18 to 89 years, with residence in around 24 US areas. Participant-reported clinical history was the basis for cohort assignment. Measured with immunoSEQ multiplex PCR; TCRdb has only the in-frame clones, and not every one. This table has some 290,000 clones, roughly 91% appearing once. V trimming: 4 bases; J trimming: 6 bases; junction bases outside the gene matches: 6. The CDR3 loop spans 15 amino acids. Germline CDR1 KGHDR, CDR2 SFDVKD. The receptor comes from a woman aged 40 to 49 with acute COVID-19. The chain joins TRBV24-1 to TRBJ1-5; 9 bases fit TRBD1. Sequenced input: PBMCs or T cells enriched from blood (not recorded which). CDR3 in DNA: TGTGCCACCAGTGACTCCGGACAGGGGAGTCAGCCCCAGCATTTT. Amino acids: CATSDSGQGSQPQHF.